This T cell receptor (beta chain) stems from a study of blood T cells in healthy people across ages. Together with a sample-barcoded 5' primer, a J-beta primer mix was included in a second PCR lasting about 7 to 11 cycles. One entry per CDR3 protein, called by TCRdb with MiXCR from the 5' RACE reads. The sample carries about 1.4 million distinct CDR3 sequences, approximately 59% recorded once. Healthy Caucasians from Russia aged about 6 to 95 served as donors. Every sample yielded at least 6.5 million isolated PBMCs. As regards this clonotype: The antigen is not known.

Whole-study findings and limits: Considered underestimates were the diversity estimates obtained from one million T cells.

Germline CDR1 reads SGHNT; CDR2 reads YYREEE (reference sequence). This CDR3 is 15 amino acids long. Trimming took 1 base from V and 0 from J; bases not matched to a gene: 2. This TCR derives from a man aged 18 to 29 in good health. This chain uses TRBV5-4 with TRBJ2-3; 7 nucleotides match TRBD2. Material for sequencing was blood. The CDR3 region is CASSLSGESTDTQYF. The CDR3 DNA sequence: TGTGCCAGCAGCTTGAGCGGGGAGAGCACAGATACGCAGTATTTT.